The 30 T cell receptor beta chains below all came from one sample that was sequenced in a study of T cell repertoires in cytomegalovirus infection (dated by TCRdb to between 2018 and 2020). The sequencer listed for this sample is Illumina HiSeq 1500. The public reads were reanalyzed by TCRdb: fastp trimming at Q25, MiXCR alignment, in-frame beta chains only. Identical CDR3 protein sequences are pooled into one entry, listed with their most common genes and DNA. The sample profile shows almost 500,000 distinct CDR3 sequences; about 10% of them were found once. The top ten clonotypes cover roughly a tenth of the sample. Sequencing was carried out using PBMCs. These receptors all come from a human donor in good health (CMV status not recorded). Some clones in this sample may be carry-over from other donors' samples.

This clonotype was seen repeatedly, ten times or more. The chain combines TRBV7-2 with TRBJ1-1, with TRBD1 matching over 8 bases. Germline assignment: CDR1 SGHTA and CDR2 FQGNSA. The CDR3 length is 13 residues. V trimming: 6 bases; J trimming: 5 bases; junction bases outside the gene matches: 5. CDR3 region: CASSSGGGTEAFF. CDR3 nucleotide sequence: TGTGCCAGCAGTTCAGGGGGCGGGACTGAAGCTTTCTTT.

The V and J genes are TRBV6-1 and TRBJ1-1; D ambiguous. This CDR3 contains 15 residues. V was clipped by 7 bases and J by 7 bases, with 22 bases between them. CDR1 and CDR2 (germline): MNHNS, SASEGT. The DNA of the CDR3 is TGTGCCAGCAATAGGGAATTACGCGAGTTGTTTGAAGCTTTCTTT. It is translated as CASNRELRELFEAFF.

As to this clonotype: A single base separates this from a much larger clone, so it may be a read error. The chain has TRBV27 and TRBJ1-1; possibly TRBD1 for D (5 bases). Per the germline V gene, CDR1 is MNHEY and CDR2 is SMNVEV (reference sequence). The length of the CDR3 is 14 residues. CDR3 sequence (DNA): TGTGCCCGCAGTTACCGGGACGCGAACACTGAAGCTTTCTTT. Amino acid sequence: CARSYRDANTEAFF.

As for this clonotype: A much larger clone sits a single nucleotide away, making a read error possible. This rearrangement joins TRBV2 to TRBJ1-2, with D unclear. Germline V lookup: CDR1 SNHLY, CDR2 FYNNEI. V was clipped by 3 bases and J by 2 bases, with 4 bases between them. The CDR3 is 12 residues long. The CDR3 sequence is CASSERNYGYTF. CDR3 in DNA: TGTGCCAGCAGTGAGCGGAACTATGGCTACACCTTC.

This clonotype has ten or more counts. V gene TRBV5-6 combines with J gene TRBJ2-3; 9 bases are a match to TRBD1. The CDR3 length is 16 residues. Per germline, CDR1 SGHDT and CDR2 YYEEEE. Trimming took 6 bases from V and 6 from J; bases not matched to a gene: 14. CDR3 residues: CASTPSRDRDFDTQYF. CDR3 DNA: TGTGCCAGCACCCCCTCCAGGGACAGGGATTTCGATACGCAGTATTTT.

This clonotype was counted between two and nine times. The V and J genes are TRBV28 and TRBJ2-1, with D possibly TRBD2 on 6 matching bases. The V end was cut by 7 bases, the J end by 8 bases, with 21 bases between. Germline-derived CDR1 and CDR2 are MDHEN and SYDVKM. This CDR3 is built from 15 residues. The CDR3 DNA reads as TGTGCCAGCACCTCGTCGGGCGGGGCGCGAGATGAGCAGTTCTTC. This translates into CASTSSGGARDEQFF.

This clonotype was counted many times. The chain combines TRBV29-1 with TRBJ2-1; D remains unclear. This CDR3 has 14 amino acids. V was shortened by 7 bases and J by 1 base, with 14 bases between the two germline ends. Germline V lookup: CDR1 SQVTM, CDR2 ANQGSEA. The CDR3 DNA reads as TGCAGCGGTCTCCCTACCGGGTCCTACAATGAGCAGTTCTTC. This translates into CSGLPTGSYNEQFF.

This clonotype was detected ten times or more. The chain recombines TRBV5-5 with TRBJ1-1; TRBD1 aligns across 7 bases. Germline CDR1 SGHKS, CDR2 YYEKEE (reference sequence). The trim removed 7 bases at V and 5 bases at J, leaving 20 bases unmatched. The CDR3 extends over 17 amino acids. The CDR3 coding sequence is TGTGCCAGCGGCAACCGGAGACAGGGTGGTTTGAGAACTGAAGCTTTCTTT. Its translation is CASGNRRQGGLRTEAFF.

This clonotype was seen repeatedly, ten times or more. The chain uses TRBV12-3 or TRBV12-4 and TRBJ2-4; a weak D match, TRBD2 (6 bases). V lost 7 bases, J lost 6 bases, and 19 bases lay in between. The CDR3 length is 15 residues. CDR3 nucleotide sequence: TGTGCCAGCACCCCAAGTCGGGGGACGGGAAACATTCAGTACTTC. This codes for CASTPSRGTGNIQYF.

This clonotype showed up many times. The V call is TRBV6-1, the J call TRBJ1-2; possibly TRBD1 for D (6 bases). Germline CDR1 and CDR2: MNHNS and SASEGT. V was clipped by 2 bases and J by 3 bases, with 7 bases between them. The CDR3 runs to 13 residues. The CDR3 nucleotides read TGTGCCAGCAGTGAAAACAGGGACTATGGCTACACCTTC. Residues: CASSENRDYGYTF.

This clonotype came up many times. CDR3 sequence (DNA): TGCAGTGCTAACACACCGGGACAGCCTATCTATGGCTACACCTTC. Protein: CSANTPGQPIYGYTF. V and J are TRBV20-1 and TRBJ1-2, with 7 bases that match TRBD1. The ends lost 4 bases at V and 4 bases at J; junction bases unmatched: 12. Germline CDR1 is DFQATT and CDR2 is SNEGSKA (reference sequence). CDR3 size: 15 residues.

This clonotype was detected many times. J is TRBJ2-2 and V is TRBV5-5; D call uncertain. Germline loops: CDR1 SGHKS, CDR2 YYEKEE (reference sequence). Trimming cost V 0 bases and J 6 bases, with 9 bases left between them. CDR3 size: 14 residues. CDR3 bases: TGTGCCAGCAGCTTGGACCTAACCGCCGGGGAGCTGTTTTTT. Translated, it gives CASSLDLTAGELFF.

This chain connects TRBV5-1 to TRBJ2-3, with 8 bases lining up with TRBD2. The germline V gene encodes CDR1 SGHRS and CDR2 YFSETQ. The V segment lost 5 bases and the J segment 3 bases; nucleotides outside the gene matches: 11. The CDR3 has 16 residues. The CDR3 nucleotides are TGCGCCAGCAGTTTGAATAGCGGGGATTTGACAGATACGCAGTATTTT. This gives the protein CASSLNSGDLTDTQYF. The full variable domain, in which reference TRBV5-1 and TRBJ2-3 provide the parts outside the CDR3, is KAGVTQTPRYLIKTRGQQVTLSCSPISGHRSVSWYQQTPGQGLQFLFEYFSETQRNKGNFPGRFSGRQFSNSRSEMNVSTLELGDSALYLCASSLNSGDLTDTQYFGPGTRLTVL.

This clonotype was seen a few times. This sequence joins TRBV20-1 and TRBJ2-1; 8 nucleotides line up with TRBD1. CDR3 length: 16 residues. Germline V gives CDR1 DFQATT, CDR2 SNEGSKA (reference sequence). Trimming cost V 3 bases and J 7 bases; bases outside gene matches: 14. The CDR3 DNA reads as TGCAGTGCTAGTGATCCAACAGGGGGGCTGGGTAATGAGCAGTTCTTC. Its protein product is CSASDPTGGLGNEQFF.

The J gene is TRBJ2-3, the V gene TRBV20-1; D ambiguous. Trimming took 5 bases from V and 3 from J, leaving 15 bases between them. The CDR3 runs 14 residues. Germline CDR1 is DFQATT and CDR2 is SNEGSKA (reference sequence). CDR3 protein: CSAPTASRTDTQYF. The DNA of the CDR3 is TGCAGTGCTCCCACAGCGTCCCGAACAGATACGCAGTATTTT.

This clonotype came up a few times. The rearrangement joins TRBV7-9 to TRBJ1-1; D might be TRBD1 (5 bases). Germline assignment: CDR1 SEHNR and CDR2 FQNEAQ (reference sequence). The CDR3 extends over 18 amino acids. V was pared by 1 base and J by 0 bases, with 18 bases between. This chain's CDR3 is CASSLGGSWRGMNTEAFF. The CDR3 DNA reads TGTGCCAGCAGCTTAGGGGGGTCGTGGAGGGGCATGAACACTGAAGCTTTCTTT. Based on the CDR3 plus reference TRBV7-9 and TRBJ1-1, the full variable domain is DTGVSQNPRHKITKRGQNVTFRCDPISEHNRLYWYRQTLGQGPEFLTYFQNEAQLEKSRLLSDRFSAERPKGSFSTLEIQRTEQGDSAMYLCASSLGGSWRGMNTEAFFGQGTRLTVV.

This clonotype was observed many times. CDR3 bases: TGTGCCATCAGAGACGGGACCTATGGCTACACCTTC. It translates to CAIRDGTYGYTF. This chain connects TRBV10-3 to TRBJ1-2; D possibly corresponds to TRBD1 (5 bases). This CDR3 region has 12 residues. Germline V gives CDR1 ENHRY, CDR2 SYGVKD. The ends were cut back, 6 bases at V and 4 bases at J, with 9 bases in the middle.

The chain is built from TRBV10-3 and TRBJ2-7, with D possibly being TRBD2 (6 bases). The germline gives CDR1 ENHRY, CDR2 SYGVKD. The CDR3 sequence is 13 residues long. V was pared by 4 bases and J by 2 bases, with 9 bases between. CDR3 nucleotides: TGTGCCATCAGTGTTGGAGGGCCCTACGAGCAGTACTTC. Protein: CAISVGGPYEQYF.

The rearrangement links TRBV20-1 to TRBJ2-2, with 7 bases identical to TRBD2. CDR3 size: 14 residues. The V gene's germline CDR1 is DFQATT and CDR2 SNEGSKA (reference sequence). The ends lost 4 bases at V and 7 bases at J; junction bases unmatched: 9. CDR3 nucleotides: TGCAGTGCTATCGAGGGAGGGCCTAACGGGGAGCTGTTTTTT. Residues: CSAIEGGPNGELFF.

J is TRBJ1-2 and V is TRBV9; unclear D gene. V lost 2 bases and J 2 bases, leaving 10 bases between the germline ends. The CDR3 extends over 14 amino acids. The germline V gene encodes CDR1 SGDLS and CDR2 YYNGEE. DNA for the CDR3: TGTGCCAGCAGCGTCGGCAGTGAGAACTATGGCTACACCTTC. Amino acids: CASSVGSENYGYTF. Full variable domain (remainder filled in from reference TRBV9 and TRBJ1-2): DSGVTQTPKHLITATGQRVTLRCSPRSGDLSVYWYQQSLDQGLQFLIQYYNGEERAKGNILERFSAQQFPDLHSELNLSSLELGDSALYFCASSVGSENYGYTFGSGTRLTVV.

A few counts support this clonotype. The rearrangement joins TRBV11-2 to TRBJ2-3; no definite D call. In germline, CDR1 is SGHAT, CDR2 FQNNGV. With 2 bases removed from V and 8 bases from J, the gap between germline ends came to 8 bases. The CDR3 has 12 amino acids. The CDR3 DNA is TGTGCCAGCAGCTTATCCGAGATTACGCAGTATTTT. Translation: CASSLSEITQYF.

In this sample, this clonotype turned up many times. The chain carries TRBV28 and TRBJ1-2, with D possibly matching TRBD1 (6 bases). The CDR3 length is 16 residues. Germline CDR1 MDHEN, CDR2 SYDVKM. Between the trimmed V and J ends, which lost 6 bases and 2 bases, there was a span of 19 bases. The CDR3 DNA sequence: TGTGCCAGCAGCCTGGGAGTGACAGGCCCCAACTATGGCTACACCTTC. Protein product: CASSLGVTGPNYGYTF.

This clonotype was observed a few times. The chain combines TRBV5-1 with TRBJ1-2, with unresolved D. CDR1 is SGHRS, CDR2 YFSETQ, per germline. Trimming stripped 4 bases from V and 6 bases from J, with 13 bases between. This CDR3 comprises 13 residues. The CDR3 bases are TGCGCCAGCAGCGGCGGGCCTTGGGATGGCTACACCTTC. This sequence encodes CASSGGPWDGYTF.

The table lists this clonotype with many counts. The chain uses TRBV7-2 and TRBJ2-1; 15 nucleotides align to TRBD2. This CDR3 has 18 residues. The V gene end was trimmed by 5 bases and the J gene end by 6 bases; junction bases not matched to a gene: 11. In germline, CDR1 is SGHTA, CDR2 FQGNSA. The CDR3 region is CASSLDGLAGGPSNEQFF. The CDR3 DNA sequence: TGTGCCAGCAGCCTCGATGGACTAGCGGGGGGGCCTAGCAATGAGCAGTTCTTC.

This clonotype came up many times. The chain employs TRBV12-3 or TRBV12-4 and TRBJ2-6, with 7 bases lining up with TRBD1. The CDR3 covers 19 residues. J lost 0 bases, V lost 5 bases, and 13 bases had no gene match. CDR3 sequence (DNA): TGTGCCAGCAGTCCCCATCCGGGACAGCGAAGCTCTGGGGCCAACGTCCTGACTTTC. Translated: CASSPHPGQRSSGANVLTF.

The J gene is TRBJ2-2, the V gene TRBV20-1; TRBD1 matches at 8 bases. The CDR3 totals 15 residues. Germline CDR1 DFQATT, CDR2 SNEGSKA (reference sequence). V shed 3 bases, J shed 3 bases, and the junction held 6 bases outside the gene matches. CDR3 sequence (DNA): TGCAGTGCTAGCGCAGGGGGCGGAGACACCGGGGAGCTGTTTTTT. The encoded protein is CSASAGGGDTGELFF.

The chain is built from TRBV29-1 and TRBJ1-2, with D possibly being TRBD1 (5 bases). This CDR3 has 12 residues. Trimming took off 6 bases at V and 3 bases at J, with 11 bases between the two ends. CDR1 and CDR2 (germline): SQVTM, ANQGSEA. The CDR3 DNA sequence: TGCAGCGTGAAAGTGGGGGACTATGGCTACACCTTC. Its protein is CSVKVGDYGYTF.

CDR3 DNA: TGCAGTGCTAGAGCCGGGGGGGGGACAGCGGGGGGCCCCTGGGCCCAGTACTTC. This gives the protein CSARAGGGTAGGPWAQYF. The chain is built from TRBV20-1 and TRBJ2-5; 9 positions match TRBD2. CDR1 DFQATT and CDR2 SNEGSKA come from the germline V gene (reference sequence). Unmatched junction bases numbered 21, after V lost 1 base and J lost 9 bases. The CDR3 totals 18 residues.

This clonotype was seen many times. The CDR3 coding sequence is TGTGCCAGCAGTCACCGGACAGGTTTCGAGTCGACCTACAATGAGCAGTTCTTC. Its translation is CASSHRTGFESTYNEQFF. The chain combines TRBV27 with TRBJ2-1, with 7 bases identical to TRBD1. The CDR3 covers 18 residues. Looked up from germline, CDR1 is MNHEY and CDR2 is SMNVEV (reference sequence). V lost 5 bases and J lost 2; bases outside the gene matches: 15.

This clonotype was detected ten times or more. The V call is TRBV5-1, the J call TRBJ2-3; TRBD2 matches at 8 bases. Losses at the gene ends were 3 bases for V and 2 bases for J; bases not matched to a gene: 2. Looked up from germline, CDR1 is SGHRS and CDR2 is YFSETQ. The CDR3 is 14 residues long. The CDR3 coding sequence is TGCGCCAGCAGCTCGGGGGGGGCCACAGATACGCAGTATTTT. Its protein product is CASSSGGATDTQYF.